The 8 T cell receptor beta chains below were found in one sample sequenced in a study of blood T cell repertoires in COVID-19 (dated by TCRdb to 2020 to 2021). The method behind the library was the immunoSEQ multiplex PCR assay. In its TCRdb copy, this immuneACCESS table keeps in-frame sequences only and misses some clones. Where compared with another copy, unresolved V genes explain less than half of these, and the others have no known cause. This sample gives roughly 300,000 clones in total; 88% of them show up just once. The top ten clones comprise just under 9.5% of the sample. Sequencing was done on a sample of peripheral blood. The receptors come from a young man with active or convalescent COVID-19.

This chain uses TRBV7-2 with TRBJ1-6, with D perhaps matching TRBD1 (6 bases). The V and J ends lost 6 bases and 0 bases respectively, with 12 bases between them. This CDR3 has 16 residues. The V gene's germline CDR1 is SGHTA and CDR2 FQGNSA. In DNA, the CDR3 is TGTGCCAGCAGAGGACAGCAAAGCTCCTATAATTCACCCCTCCACTTT. This encodes CASRGQQSSYNSPLHF.

V is TRBV5-6 and J is TRBJ1-2; 10 bases agree with TRBD1. The CDR3 runs 16 residues. CDR1 and CDR2 from the germline V gene are SGHDT and YYEEEE. With 4 bases clipped from V and 3 bases from J, the junction kept 9 bases outside the gene matches. CDR3 amino acids: CASSRGTGEGYYGYTF. In nucleotides, the CDR3 is TGTGCCAGCAGCCGGGGGACAGGGGAGGGCTACTATGGCTACACCTTC.

The chain links TRBV6-5 to TRBJ2-6, with D perhaps matching TRBD1 (5 bases). This CDR3 region has 15 residues. Trimming removed 4 bases from V and 0 bases from J, with 7 bases in between. Germline CDR1 MNHEY, CDR2 SVGAGI. DNA for the CDR3: TGTGCCAGCAGTTTACAGGACTCTGGGGCCAACGTCCTGACTTTC. As protein: CASSLQDSGANVLTF.

The chain couples TRBV6-6 to TRBJ1-1, with D unresolved. Looked up from germline, CDR1 is MNHNY and CDR2 is SVGAGI (reference sequence). V was trimmed by 10 bases and J by 7 bases, leaving 13 bases between them. The CDR3 extends over 11 amino acids. This CDR3 is CATLLGREAFF. DNA of the CDR3: TGTGCCACCCTACTAGGACGTGAAGCTTTCTTT.

The CDR3 nucleotides read TGTGCCAGCGGGAGCTCCTATAATTCACCCCTCCACTTT. Protein product: CASGSSYNSPLHF. V gene TRBV3-1 (or the pseudogene TRBV3-2) combines with J gene TRBJ1-6; D call uncertain. The ends were cut back, 8 bases at V and 0 bases at J, with 5 bases in the middle. Germline CDR1 LGHDT, CDR2 YNNKEL (reference sequence). The CDR3 is made up of 13 amino acids.

This rearrangement joins TRBV2 to TRBJ1-1; D is possibly TRBD1 (6 bases). The CDR3 sequence is 16 residues long. Germline values: CDR1 SNHLY, CDR2 FYNNEI. The germline V and J ends were trimmed by 2 bases and 0 bases, with 13 bases remaining between them. The CDR3 coding sequence is TGTGCCAGCAGTGAACGGGGGGGCGTGATGAACACTGAAGCTTTCTTT. Its translation is CASSERGGVMNTEAFF.

The rearrangement joins TRBV12-5 to TRBJ1-1; D unresolved. This CDR3 comprises 15 residues. V gave up 0 bases and J gave up 0 bases, with 8 bases separating them. Germline CDR1 LGHNT, CDR2 FRNRAP. CDR3 coding DNA: TGTGCTAGTGGTTTGGTACGGTCATTGAACACTGAAGCTTTCTTT. Its protein is CASGLVRSLNTEAFF. The variable domain in full, with the rest retrieved from reference TRBV12-5 and TRBJ1-1, is DARVTQTPRHKVTEMGQEVTMRCQPILGHNTVFWYRQTMMQGLELLAYFRNRAPLDDSGMPKDRFSAEMPDATLATLKIQPSEPRDSAVYFCASGLVRSLNTEAFFGQGTRLTVV.

This chain links TRBV18 with TRBJ2-3, with 11 bases aligning to TRBD2. CDR1 is KGHSH, CDR2 LQKENI, per germline. Trimming removed 4 bases from V and 5 bases from J; junction bases left unmatched: 11. This CDR3 has 17 residues. CDR3 protein: CASSRATPSGGKDTQYF. In DNA, the CDR3 is TGTGCCAGCTCACGCGCCACTCCTAGCGGGGGGAAAGATACGCAGTATTTT.